This TCR beta chain originates from a study of PD-1 blockade in mismatch repair-deficient tumors. About the study: Patients had over ten mismatch repair-deficient cancer types and were previously treated and progressing.

The protocol was immunoSEQ multiplex PCR, while the TCRdb copy is restricted to in-frame clones and leaves out a portion. This sample has fewer than 60,000 clones; roughly 82% occur once, and the top ten carry less than 3.5%. Trimming cost V 3 bases and J 1 base, with 10 bases left between them. Germline assignment: CDR1 MGHRA and CDR2 YSYEKL. This CDR3 has 15 residues. On this clone: The antigen is undetermined.

Study findings and constraints: Rapid post-treatment expansion, then contraction, generally preceding radiologic response, marked tumor-resident clones.

Every patient had mismatch repair deficiency by PCR or immunohistochemistry. TCRs were sequenced from a few patients responding to pembrolizumab. The gene calls are TRBV4-1 and TRBJ1-5; D ambiguous. This TCR came from an adult with mismatch repair-deficient cancer. Sample: PBMCs, taken before pembrolizumab treatment. CDR3 coding DNA: TGCGCCAGCAGCCAGTCCTTACAGAGCAATCAGCCCCAGCATTTT. It encodes CASSQSLQSNQPQHF.